This T cell receptor (beta chain) was observed in a study of tumor and adjacent non-tumor tissue in lung cancer. The library came from three nested PCR rounds adapted from ARM-PCR protocols. In TCRdb, the multiplex PCR reads were re-called with MiXCR into one record per CDR3 protein. The sample includes about 110,000 distinct CDR3 sequences, approximately 87% of them seen just once. CDR3 length equals 14 residues. Germline loops: CDR1 SGHAT, CDR2 FQDESV (reference sequence). Note on this clonotype: A read error may produce the germline difference seen at one junction end.

The template was RNA from unsorted bulk tissue. The sequencing sample was made of lung tumor tissue. This clonotype was obtained from a man aged 70-80 years with non-small cell lung cancer. The V and J genes are TRBV11-1 and TRBJ2-5, with TRBD2 matching over 10 bases. The DNA of the CDR3 is TGTGCCAGCAAAGCGGGGGGGCACCAAGAGACCCAATACTTC. Translated, it gives CASKAGGHQETQYF.